What follows is one T cell receptor (beta chain) and its context. This entry is derived from a study of identical twins. Germline CDR1 SGHAT, CDR2 FQNNGV. CDR3 length: 15 amino acids. J was trimmed by 5 bases and V by 5 bases; bases with no gene match: 11. TCRdb redid the calling of the 5' RACE reads with MiXCR, one entry per CDR3 protein. There are 1.5 million to 2 million distinct CDR3 sequences in the sample; roughly a third occur only once, and about 0.3% lies in the top ten. The chain uses TRBV11-2 and TRBJ2-5; the match to TRBD1 covers 7 bases. The TCR sequence derives from a newborn girl in good health. The source material was cord blood. CDR3 bases: TGTGCCAGCAGCGAGACGACAGGGATCCTGGAGACCCAGTACTTC. Its translation: CASSETTGILETQYF.